This passage covers 26 T cell receptor beta chains from one sample sequenced in a study of blood T cell repertoires in COVID-19 (dated by TCRdb to the early 2020s). The library was made by the immunoSEQ multiplex PCR assay. TCRdb's version of the immuneACCESS table is confined to in-frame rearrangements and falls short of the full clone set. An unresolved V gene accounts for under half of the shortfall where checked; the remainder is of unknown origin. This sample gives about 290,000 clones in total; approximately 86% of them show up just once. Around 3.9% of the sample is taken by the ten largest. Sequenced sample: peripheral blood. The receptors were gathered from a woman aged 50 to 60 with active or convalescent COVID-19.

The table lists this clone with a count of one. J is TRBJ2-1 and V is TRBV25-1; TRBD2 aligns across 7 bases. Germline CDR1 reads MGHDK; CDR2 reads SYGVNS. The CDR3 totals 18 residues. V dropped 1 base and J dropped 4; count of bases not matched to a gene: 13. The CDR3 spells CASSEFGAAGARYNEQFF. The CDR3 DNA is TGTGCCAGCAGTGAATTTGGAGCGGCGGGAGCGCGATACAATGAGCAGTTCTTC.

The chain recombines TRBV5-1 with TRBJ1-4; D is ambiguous. Between the trimmed V and J ends, which lost 0 bases and 4 bases, there was a span of 22 bases. Germline V gene sequence: CDR1 SGHRS, CDR2 YFSETQ. The CDR3 sequence is 19 residues long. The CDR3 loop is CASSLGRSAGGSLNEKLFF. The CDR3 nucleotides read TGCGCCAGCAGCTTGGGTCGATCGGCTGGAGGTTCGCTTAATGAAAAACTGTTTTTT.

V usage is TRBV2 and J usage is TRBJ1-6; 7 bases agree with TRBD1. Germline CDR1 reads SNHLY; CDR2 reads FYNNEI. The CDR3 has 14 residues. With V trimmed by 4 bases and J by 7 bases, 4 bases remained unmatched. The CDR3 DNA reads TGTGCCAGCAGTGTATGGGACAGCAATTCACCCCTCCACTTT. Translation gives CASSVWDSNSPLHF.

CDR3: CASSLAGPTDTQYF. For the CDR3, the DNA is TGTGCCAGCAGCCTAGCGGGGCCCACAGATACGCAGTATTTT. This chain connects TRBV3-1 (or the pseudogene TRBV3-2) to TRBJ2-3, with 8 bases that match TRBD2. This CDR3 comprises 14 residues. Germline values: CDR1 LGHDT, CDR2 YNNKEL (reference sequence). The trim removed 4 bases at V and 2 bases at J, leaving 2 bases unmatched.

The chain combines TRBV29-1 with TRBJ2-7; 10 nucleotides agree with TRBD1. Germline CDR1 and CDR2: SQVTM and ANQGSEA. This CDR3 region has 13 residues. V gave up 7 bases and J gave up 5 bases; unmatched junction bases: 8. CDR3 DNA sequence: TGCAGCGCCGTCGGGGACAGGGGCCACGAGCAGTACTTC. It codes for CSAVGDRGHEQYF.

This sequence joins TRBV28 and TRBJ1-5; TRBD1 aligns across 11 bases. The CDR3 length is 17 residues. The germline gives CDR1 MDHEN, CDR2 SYDVKM. The ends lost 6 bases at V and 4 bases at J; junction bases unmatched: 11. CDR3 coding DNA: TGTGCCAGCAGCCAGGACAGGGGGCGTCAGGTGAATCAGCCCCAGCATTTT. Encoded protein: CASSQDRGRQVNQPQHF.

CDR3 DNA: TGTGCCAGCAGCTTAGACGGCAGGGTGAATGATGGCTACACCTTC. Translating gives CASSLDGRVNDGYTF. The chain employs TRBV11-2 and TRBJ1-2; D might be TRBD1 (5 bases). The CDR3 loop spans 15 amino acids. The V end lost 0 bases, the J end lost 6 bases, and 14 bases lay between the germline ends. Germline values: CDR1 SGHAT, CDR2 FQNNGV.

This sequence joins TRBV5-1 and TRBJ1-1; D may be TRBD1 (5 bases). Germline CDR1 SGHRS, CDR2 YFSETQ. V was trimmed by 3 bases and J by 0 bases, leaving 18 bases between them. This CDR3 spans 17 amino acids. CDR3 in DNA: TGCGCCAGCAGCTCAGCAGGGAAGGGGTTTATGAACACTGAAGCTTTCTTT. Translating it yields CASSSAGKGFMNTEAFF.

The gene calls are TRBV7-8 and TRBJ1-2, with D perhaps TRBD1 (5 bases). V was cut by 1 base and J by 2 bases, with 14 bases left in between. Germline lookup yields CDR1 SGHVS and CDR2 FQNEAQ. The CDR3 has 16 residues. The CDR3 DNA sequence: TGTGCCAGCAGCTTAGTGACGGGGGGGAAGAACTATGGCTACACCTTC. Residues: CASSLVTGGKNYGYTF.

This clone showed up just a few times. This chain uses TRBV6-6 with TRBJ1-3; D ambiguous. The V gene's germline CDR1 is MNHNY and CDR2 SVGAGI (reference sequence). The V end was cut by 5 bases, the J end by 7 bases, with 18 bases between. The CDR3 has 15 amino acids. CDR3 in amino acids: CASSPNNREPNTIYF. Written as DNA, the CDR3 is TGTGCCAGCAGTCCCAATAACAGAGAACCTAACACCATATATTTT.

CDR3 sequence reads: CASSWTSGRTDTQYF. The CDR3 DNA follows: TGTGCCAGCAGTTGGACTAGCGGGAGGACAGATACGCAGTATTTT. This chain links TRBV28 with TRBJ2-3; 14 bases are shared with TRBD2. Germline trimming cut 4 bases from V and 3 bases from J; bases unmatched to any gene: 0. CDR3 length: 15 amino acids. Per the germline V gene, CDR1 is MDHEN and CDR2 is SYDVKM.

The V gene is TRBV28, the J gene TRBJ1-4; 10 positions match TRBD1. V lost 3 bases, J lost 8 bases, and 6 bases stayed unmatched. CDR1 and CDR2 (germline): MDHEN, SYDVKM. CDR3 length: 15 amino acids. The CDR3 is CASSFSDRGREKLFF. As DNA, the CDR3 is TGTGCCAGCAGTTTCTCTGACAGGGGGCGAGAAAAACTGTTTTTT.

This chain links TRBV28 with TRBJ2-4; tentatively, D is TRBD2 (5 bases). Trimming took off 5 bases at V and 0 bases at J, with 14 bases between the two ends. This CDR3 has 16 residues. The germline V gene encodes CDR1 MDHEN and CDR2 SYDVKM. CDR3 in DNA: TGTGCCAGCAGTCGAATAGCGCTGGGAGCCAAAAACATTCAGTACTTC. Translation: CASSRIALGAKNIQYF.

The chain combines TRBV10-1 with TRBJ2-1; 9 nucleotides align to TRBD2. Germline V gene sequence: CDR1 WNHNN, CDR2 SYGVQD (reference sequence). The CDR3 totals 15 residues. V trimming: 6 bases; J trimming: 3 bases; junction bases outside the gene matches: 6. The chain's CDR3 is CASSLGTSRYNEQFF. The CDR3 bases are TGCGCCAGCAGCCTCGGGACTAGCCGCTACAATGAGCAGTTCTTC.

The chain couples TRBV28 to TRBJ2-1; D unclear. This CDR3 comprises 11 residues. The germline V gene has CDR1 MDHEN and CDR2 SYDVKM. V shed 6 bases and J shed 7 bases, with 7 bases lying between them. The CDR3 protein is CASSPRNEQFF. The CDR3 DNA is TGTGCCAGCAGCCCCCGGAATGAGCAGTTCTTC.

V gene TRBV2 combines with J gene TRBJ2-3; TRBD2 might be the D (5 bases). V was clipped by 2 bases and J by 4 bases, with 10 bases between them. CDR1 is SNHLY and CDR2 is FYNNEI in the germline V gene. This CDR3 comprises 14 residues. The CDR3 sequence is CASSENWGADTQYF. For the CDR3, the DNA is TGTGCCAGCAGTGAAAATTGGGGAGCAGATACGCAGTATTTT. The full variable domain, completed using reference TRBV2 and TRBJ2-3, is EPEVTQTPSHQVTQMGQEVILRCVPISNHLYFYWYRQILGQKVEFLVSFYNNEISEKSEIFDDQFSVERPDGSNFTLKIRSTKLEDSAMYFCASSENWGADTQYFGPGTRLTVL.

V is TRBV6-1 and J is TRBJ1-2; the D gene is possibly TRBD1 (5 bases). The CDR3 runs to 15 residues. Germline-derived CDR1 and CDR2 are MNHNS and SASEGT. Trimming took 1 base from V and 4 from J, leaving 13 bases between them. The CDR3 region has the DNA TGTGCCAGCAGTGAAGGGGCAGGGATGGGCTATGGCTACACCTTC. Encoded protein: CASSEGAGMGYGYTF.

The gene calls are TRBV11-2 and TRBJ1-1; D is unresolved. Trimming pared 6 bases from V and 1 base from J, leaving 18 bases between. Germline assignment: CDR1 SGHAT and CDR2 FQNNGV. This CDR3 has 16 residues. CDR3 loop: CASRPRFGSWNTEAFF. The DNA for the CDR3 is TGTGCCAGCAGGCCTAGATTCGGGAGTTGGAACACTGAAGCTTTCTTT.

J is TRBJ1-5 and V is TRBV7-6; unclear D gene. The CDR3 totals 15 residues. V was shortened by 1 base and J by 2 bases, with 9 bases between the two germline ends. Germline V lookup: CDR1 SGHVS, CDR2 FNYEAQ. In nucleotides, the CDR3 is TGTGCCAGCAGCTTAGACCCGAGTGGCAATCAGCCCCAGCATTTT. Protein: CASSLDPSGNQPQHF. Drawing the rest from reference TRBV7-6 and TRBJ1-5, the complete variable domain is GAGVSQSPRYKVTKRGQDVALRCDPISGHVSLYWYRQALGQGPEFLTYFNYEAQQDKSGLPNDRFSAERPEGSISTLTIQRTEQRDSAMYRCASSLDPSGNQPQHFGDGTRLSIL.

The rearrangement uses TRBV28 and TRBJ1-1, with no clear D. Germline CDR1 MDHEN, CDR2 SYDVKM. The CDR3 is 11 residues long. With 7 bases removed from V and 1 base from J, the gap between germline ends came to 4 bases. The CDR3 sequence: CASTSNTEAFF. DNA for the CDR3: TGTGCCAGCACCTCGAACACTGAAGCTTTCTTT.

The rearrangement joins TRBV13 to TRBJ1-1; D remains ambiguous. Germline CDR1 is PRHDT and CDR2 is FYEKMQ (reference sequence). Trimming pared 1 base from V and 8 bases from J, leaving 8 bases between. The CDR3 covers 12 residues. CDR3 sequence: CASSLDGLEAFF. The CDR3 DNA reads TGTGCCAGCAGCTTAGATGGACTAGAAGCTTTCTTT.

The chain employs TRBV6-1 and TRBJ1-2; D remains ambiguous. Germline CDR1 reads MNHNS; CDR2 reads SASEGT. V was cut by 1 base and J by 7 bases, with 16 bases left in between. The CDR3 is 15 amino acids. This CDR3 is CASSEEQTVPFGYTF. The CDR3 DNA follows: TGTGCCAGCAGTGAAGAGCAAACAGTACCTTTTGGCTACACCTTC.

The gene calls are TRBV3-1 (or the pseudogene TRBV3-2) and TRBJ2-7, with 15 bases lining up with TRBD2. CDR1 and CDR2 from the germline V gene are LGHDT and YNNKEL (reference sequence). The V and J ends lost 1 base and 2 bases, in that order; junction bases with no gene match: 6. This CDR3 has 18 residues. CDR3 DNA sequence: TGTGCCAGCAGCCAAGCCAGGACTAGCGGGAGGGGGACCTACGAGCAGTACTTC. Its translation: CASSQARTSGRGTYEQYF.

The chain carries TRBV18 and TRBJ1-4; TRBD1 is a possible D gene (5 bases). The germline V gene encodes CDR1 KGHSH and CDR2 LQKENI. The CDR3 is 13 amino acids. Trimming shortened V by 2 bases and J by 7 bases, and 8 bases separated the two germline ends. CDR3 sequence: CASSPGAGEKLFF. The CDR3 DNA reads as TGTGCCAGCTCACCAGGGGCTGGTGAAAAACTGTTTTTT.

This chain connects TRBV7-6 to TRBJ1-2; D remains ambiguous. Germline V lookup: CDR1 SGHVS, CDR2 FNYEAQ. CDR3 length: 15 residues. Trimming removed 1 base from V and 7 bases from J, with 16 bases in between. The CDR3 bases are TGTGCCAGCAGCTTAGATGGAGGGAAAGAACCTGGCTACACCTTC. Translation gives CASSLDGGKEPGYTF.

This clone has a single count. V gene TRBV3-1 (or the pseudogene TRBV3-2) combines with J gene TRBJ2-7; perhaps TRBD2 as D (5 bases). Trimming cost V 3 bases and J 7 bases, with 19 bases left between them. The CDR3 length is 15 residues. CDR1 and CDR2 from the germline V gene are LGHDT and YNNKEL (reference sequence). The CDR3 spells CASSQINEGPGEQYF. The CDR3 DNA sequence: TGTGCCAGCAGCCAGATTAACGAGGGCCCGGGGGAGCAGTACTTC.